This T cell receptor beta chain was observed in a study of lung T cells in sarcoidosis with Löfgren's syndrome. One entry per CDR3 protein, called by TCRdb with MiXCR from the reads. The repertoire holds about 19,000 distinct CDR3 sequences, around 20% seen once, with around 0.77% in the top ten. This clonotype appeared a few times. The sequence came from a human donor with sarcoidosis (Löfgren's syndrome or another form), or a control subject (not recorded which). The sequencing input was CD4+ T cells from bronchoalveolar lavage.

This CDR3 is CASSLTRNTEAFF. The CDR3 DNA follows: TGTGCCAGCAGCCTTACAAGGAACACTGAAGCTTTCTTT. The chain uses TRBV7-3 and TRBJ1-1; no firm D call. The CDR3 is 13 residues long. The ends were cut back, 5 bases at V and 1 base at J, with 8 bases in the middle. CDR1 SGHTA and CDR2 FQGTGA come from the germline V gene.